This T cell receptor beta chain was documented in a study of blood T cell repertoires in COVID-19. Study-wide background: Both acute and convalescent COVID-19 samples were obtained from the United States, Italy and Spain.

Original analysis: Amplified reference gene primers provided the basis for estimating nucleated cell counts. Generated by immunoSEQ multiplex PCR, the TCRdb table keeps only in-frame clones and is missing some. V and J calls and clone size are given by that table; D and trimming were obtained from the DNA. This sample has some 530,000 clones, with around nine tenths found just once. The CDR3 runs to 16 residues. Germline CDR1 reads SGHNT; CDR2 reads YYREEE (reference sequence). Trimming removed 2 bases at V and 2 bases at J, with 11 bases between. Cohort placement rested on clinical history that participants reported themselves. The study counted Cohort 3 donors as recovered given two negative PCRs, clearance, or symptom resolution.

The source of this sequence is a woman in her sixties who had recovered from COVID-19. The chain recombines TRBV5-4 with TRBJ2-6; tentative D call: TRBD1 (5 bases). Sequenced: PBMCs or T cells enriched from blood (not recorded which). CDR3 in amino acids: CASSFRAGTGANVLTF. CDR3 DNA: TGTGCCAGCAGCTTTAGGGCAGGGACTGGGGCCAACGTCCTGACTTTC.